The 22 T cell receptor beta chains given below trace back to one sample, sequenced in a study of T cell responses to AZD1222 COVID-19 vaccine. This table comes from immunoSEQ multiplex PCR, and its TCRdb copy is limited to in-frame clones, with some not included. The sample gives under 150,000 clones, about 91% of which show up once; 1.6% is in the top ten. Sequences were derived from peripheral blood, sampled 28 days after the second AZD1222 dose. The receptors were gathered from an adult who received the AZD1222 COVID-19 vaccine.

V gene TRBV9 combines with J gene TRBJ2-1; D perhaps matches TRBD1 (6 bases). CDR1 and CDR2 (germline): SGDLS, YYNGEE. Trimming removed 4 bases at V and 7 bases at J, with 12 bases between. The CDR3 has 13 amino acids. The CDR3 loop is CASSLGHPNEQFF. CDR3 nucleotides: TGTGCCAGCAGCTTGGGACACCCAAATGAGCAGTTCTTC.

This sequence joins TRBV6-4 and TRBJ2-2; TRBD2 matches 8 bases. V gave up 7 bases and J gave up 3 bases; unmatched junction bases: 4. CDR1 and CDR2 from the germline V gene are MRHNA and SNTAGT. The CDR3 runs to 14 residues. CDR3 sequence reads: CASNEAGDTGELFF. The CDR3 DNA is TGTGCCAGCAACGAAGCGGGAGACACCGGGGAGCTGTTTTTT.

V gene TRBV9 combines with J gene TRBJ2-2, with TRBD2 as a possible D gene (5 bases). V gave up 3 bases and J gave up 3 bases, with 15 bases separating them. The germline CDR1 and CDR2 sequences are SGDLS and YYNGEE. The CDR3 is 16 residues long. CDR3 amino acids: CASSAPNGLDTGELFF. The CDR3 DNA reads TGTGCCAGCAGCGCCCCTAACGGACTGGACACCGGGGAGCTGTTTTTT.

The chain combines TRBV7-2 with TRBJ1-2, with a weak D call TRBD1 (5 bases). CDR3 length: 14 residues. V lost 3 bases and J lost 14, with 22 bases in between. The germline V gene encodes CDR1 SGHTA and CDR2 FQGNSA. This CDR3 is CASSFRDRTYGGTF. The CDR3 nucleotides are TGTGCCAGCAGCTTCCGGGACCGAACTTATGGAGGGACCTTC.

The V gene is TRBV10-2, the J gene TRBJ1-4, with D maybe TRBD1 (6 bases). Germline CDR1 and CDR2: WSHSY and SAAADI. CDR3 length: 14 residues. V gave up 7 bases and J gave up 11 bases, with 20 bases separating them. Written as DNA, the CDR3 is TGCGCCAGCACCTCGGCAGGGGCAGGTGGGAAACTGTTTTTT. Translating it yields CASTSAGAGGKLFF.

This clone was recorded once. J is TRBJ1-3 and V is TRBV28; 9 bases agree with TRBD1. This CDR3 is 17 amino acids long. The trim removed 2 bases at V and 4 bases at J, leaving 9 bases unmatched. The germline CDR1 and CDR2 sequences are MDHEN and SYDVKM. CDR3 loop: CASSLRTGGYYGNTIYF. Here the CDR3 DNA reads TGTGCCAGCAGTTTAAGAACAGGGGGCTATTACGGAAACACCATATATTTT.

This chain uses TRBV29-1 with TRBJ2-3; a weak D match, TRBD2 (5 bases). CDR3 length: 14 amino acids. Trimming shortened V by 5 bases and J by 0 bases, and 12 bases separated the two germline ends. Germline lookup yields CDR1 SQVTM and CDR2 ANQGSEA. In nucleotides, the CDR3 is TGCAGCGTTCCGGGATTCAGTAGCACAGATACGCAGTATTTT. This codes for CSVPGFSSTDTQYF.

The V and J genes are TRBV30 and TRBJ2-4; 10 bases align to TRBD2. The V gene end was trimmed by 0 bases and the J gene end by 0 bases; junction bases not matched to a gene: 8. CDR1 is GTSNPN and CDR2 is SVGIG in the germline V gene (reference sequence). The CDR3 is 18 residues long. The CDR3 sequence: CAWSVGSGRLGAKNIQYF. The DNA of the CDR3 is TGTGCCTGGAGTGTAGGTAGCGGGAGGCTGGGAGCCAAAAACATTCAGTACTTC.

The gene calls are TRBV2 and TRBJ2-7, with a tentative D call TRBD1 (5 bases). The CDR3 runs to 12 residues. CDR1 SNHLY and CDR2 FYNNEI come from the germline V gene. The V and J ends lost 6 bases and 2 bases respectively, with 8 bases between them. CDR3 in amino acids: CASSYRTYEQYF. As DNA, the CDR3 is TGTGCCAGCAGCTACAGGACCTACGAGCAGTACTTC.

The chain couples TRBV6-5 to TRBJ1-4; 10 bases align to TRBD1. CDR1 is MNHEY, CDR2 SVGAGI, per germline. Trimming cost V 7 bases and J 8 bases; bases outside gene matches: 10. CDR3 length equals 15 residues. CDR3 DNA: TGTGCCAGCACAATGACAGGGGGCGCACTGGAAAAACTGTTTTTT. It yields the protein CASTMTGGALEKLFF.

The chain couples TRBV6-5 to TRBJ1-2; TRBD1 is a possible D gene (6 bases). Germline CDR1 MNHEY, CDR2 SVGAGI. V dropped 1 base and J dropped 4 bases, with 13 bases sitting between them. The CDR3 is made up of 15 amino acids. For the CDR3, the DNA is TGTGCCAGCAGTTACTACCGGGACATAGCCTATGGCTACACCTTC. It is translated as CASSYYRDIAYGYTF.

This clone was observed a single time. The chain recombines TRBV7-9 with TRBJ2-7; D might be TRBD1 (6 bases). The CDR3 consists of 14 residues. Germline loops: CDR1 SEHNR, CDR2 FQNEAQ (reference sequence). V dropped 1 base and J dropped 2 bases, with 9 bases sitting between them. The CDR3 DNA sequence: TGTGCCAGCAGCTTAGTGGCAGGGGCCTACGAGCAGTACTTC. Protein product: CASSLVAGAYEQYF.

CDR3 residues: CASSTGTGFFEQYF. CDR3 coding DNA: TGTGCCAGTTCGACCGGGACAGGGTTTTTCGAGCAGTACTTC. This chain connects TRBV19 to TRBJ2-7, with 9 positions matching TRBD1. Germline V gene lookup returns CDR1 LNHDA and CDR2 SQIVND (reference sequence). The CDR3 runs to 14 residues. V shed 8 bases, J shed 6 bases, and the junction held 11 bases outside the gene matches.

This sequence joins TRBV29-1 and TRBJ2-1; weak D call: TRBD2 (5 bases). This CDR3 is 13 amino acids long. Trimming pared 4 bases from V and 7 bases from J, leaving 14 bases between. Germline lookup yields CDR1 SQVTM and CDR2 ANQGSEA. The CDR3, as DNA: TGCAGCGTTGGAGCGGTACGGGGAAATGAGCAGTTCTTC. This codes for CSVGAVRGNEQFF.

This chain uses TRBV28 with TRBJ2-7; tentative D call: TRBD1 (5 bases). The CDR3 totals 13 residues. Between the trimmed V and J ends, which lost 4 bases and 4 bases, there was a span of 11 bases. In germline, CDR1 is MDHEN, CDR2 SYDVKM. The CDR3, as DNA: TGTGCCAGCAGTTCCCCTCAGGGTTACGAGCAGTACTTC. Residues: CASSSPQGYEQYF.

CDR3 nucleotide sequence: TGTGCCAGCAGCCCTACGGGAACGGATAACTATGGCTACACCTTC. It encodes CASSPTGTDNYGYTF. V usage is TRBV7-2 and J usage is TRBJ1-2; D gene unclear. With 5 bases removed from V and 1 base from J, the gap between germline ends came to 14 bases. This CDR3 comprises 15 residues. Germline CDR1 and CDR2: SGHTA and FQGNSA.

CDR3 amino acids: CASSLGVAGNLGQFF. In DNA form, the CDR3 reads TGTGCCAGCAGCTTAGGGGTAGCGGGAAATCTTGGGCAGTTCTTC. The chain links TRBV11-2 to TRBJ2-1; TRBD2 matches 8 bases. V dropped 1 base and J dropped 12; count of bases not matched to a gene: 11. The CDR3 sequence is 15 residues long. The germline gives CDR1 SGHAT, CDR2 FQNNGV.

The CDR3 loop reads CASSEGLSGNEKLFF. In DNA, the CDR3 is TGTGCCAGCAGTGAAGGGCTCTCGGGTAATGAAAAACTGTTTTTT. J is TRBJ1-4 and V is TRBV2, with unresolved D. In germline, CDR1 is SNHLY, CDR2 FYNNEI. CDR3 size: 15 residues. Deletions cut 1 base from V and 4 bases from J, with 10 bases between.

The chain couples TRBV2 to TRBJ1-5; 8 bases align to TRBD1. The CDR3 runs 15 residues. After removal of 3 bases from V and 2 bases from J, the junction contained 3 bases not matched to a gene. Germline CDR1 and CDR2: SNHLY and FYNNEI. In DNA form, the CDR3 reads TGTGCCAGCAGTGACAGGGGGCTCCGCAATCAGCCCCAGCATTTT. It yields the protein CASSDRGLRNQPQHF.

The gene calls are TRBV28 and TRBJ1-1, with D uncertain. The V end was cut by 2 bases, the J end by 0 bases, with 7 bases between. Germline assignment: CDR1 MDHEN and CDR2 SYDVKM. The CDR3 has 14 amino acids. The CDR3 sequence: CASSLRAMNTEAFF. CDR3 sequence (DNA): TGTGCCAGCAGTTTACGGGCGATGAACACTGAAGCTTTCTTT.

The CDR3 nucleotides are TGTGCCAGCAGCCTCAGAGGCTTCTCTAGCACAGATACGCAGTATTTT. Translated: CASSLRGFSSTDTQYF. This chain links TRBV9 with TRBJ2-3; D is unclear. The germline gives CDR1 SGDLS, CDR2 YYNGEE. V lost 4 bases and J lost 0, with 15 bases in between. This CDR3 spans 16 amino acids.

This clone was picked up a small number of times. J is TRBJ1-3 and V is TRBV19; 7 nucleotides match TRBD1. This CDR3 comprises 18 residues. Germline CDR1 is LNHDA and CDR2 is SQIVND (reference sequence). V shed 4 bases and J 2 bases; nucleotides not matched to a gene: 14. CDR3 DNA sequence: TGTGCCAGTAGTAGACGGGAAACGGACAGGACGACTGGAAACACCATATATTTT. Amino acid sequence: CASSRRETDRTTGNTIYF.